The 31 T cell receptor beta chains listed next were all sequenced from one sample in a study of blood T cell repertoires in COVID-19. The table came from immunoSEQ multiplex PCR; TCRdb's copy has only in-frame clones and leaves some out. This sample has just under 65,000 clones, with around four fifths found just once. Sequencing was done on a sample of peripheral blood. The source of these receptors is a human donor in a cohort sampled during active COVID-19.

The rearrangement joins TRBV30 to TRBJ1-1; weak D call: TRBD1 (6 bases). V was shortened by 3 bases and J by 1 base, with 9 bases between the two germline ends. The germline CDR1 and CDR2 sequences are GTSNPN and SVGIG (reference sequence). The CDR3 is made up of 13 amino acids. In nucleotides, the CDR3 is TGTGCCTGGAGGACAGGTTCGAACACTGAAGCTTTCTTT. It is translated as CAWRTGSNTEAFF.

This clone was seen only a few times. The chain carries TRBV7-6 and TRBJ2-2; D not certain. The germline gives CDR1 SGHVS, CDR2 FNYEAQ. The CDR3 is 12 residues long. V lost 1 base, J lost 8 bases, and 5 bases lay in between. This CDR3 reads CASSLVPGELFF. CDR3 nucleotide sequence: TGTGCCAGCAGCTTAGTCCCGGGGGAGCTGTTTTTT.

This chain connects TRBV5-1 to TRBJ2-3; possible D gene TRBD2, 6 bases. Trimming left V 0 bases short and J 4 bases short, with 9 bases between. The CDR3 is 14 amino acids. CDR1 and CDR2 (germline): SGHRS, YFSETQ. The DNA of the CDR3 is TGCGCCAGCAGCTTGGCCGGAGGGGCAGATACGCAGTATTTT. Its translation: CASSLAGGADTQYF. Filled out from reference TRBV5-1 and TRBJ2-3, the complete variable domain reads KAGVTQTPRYLIKTRGQQVTLSCSPISGHRSVSWYQQTPGQGLQFLFEYFSETQRNKGNFPGRFSGRQFSNSRSEMNVSTLELGDSALYLCASSLAGGADTQYFGPGTRLTVL.

The V and J genes are TRBV11-3 and TRBJ2-2; 8 nucleotides align to TRBD1. Germline CDR1 and CDR2: SGHNT and YENEEA. V dropped 2 bases and J dropped 5; count of bases not matched to a gene: 1. This CDR3 has 14 residues. The DNA of the CDR3 is TGTGCCAGCAGCTTACAGGGGGCAACCGGGGAGCTGTTTTTT. It encodes CASSLQGATGELFF.

The gene calls are TRBV5-1 and TRBJ2-5, with TRBD1 as a possible D gene (6 bases). Trimming left V 6 bases short and J 4 bases short, with 16 bases between. Germline V gives CDR1 SGHRS, CDR2 YFSETQ. The CDR3 runs to 14 residues. CDR3 sequence reads: CASKVQGPGETQYF. For the CDR3, the DNA is TGCGCCAGCAAGGTCCAGGGGCCAGGAGAGACCCAGTACTTC.

The CDR3 nucleotides are TGTGCCAGCAGGAACAGGCTTAATGAAAAACTGTTTTTT. This codes for CASRNRLNEKLFF. The chain employs TRBV6-5 and TRBJ1-4; tentative D call: TRBD1 (5 bases). The ends were cut back, 6 bases at V and 4 bases at J, with 9 bases in the middle. CDR3 length equals 13 residues. Per germline, CDR1 MNHEY and CDR2 SVGAGI.

The chain carries TRBV7-2 and TRBJ2-3; perhaps TRBD2 as D (7 bases). V was shortened by 1 base and J by 3 bases, with 11 bases between the two germline ends. The CDR3 length is 15 residues. The germline gives CDR1 SGHTA, CDR2 FQGNSA. This CDR3 is CASSLGGGLTDTQYF. CDR3 coding DNA: TGTGCCAGCAGCTTAGGGGGGGGCCTAACAGATACGCAGTATTTT.

This clone appeared a single time. The chain has TRBV5-8 and TRBJ1-5; D may be TRBD1 (5 bases). The V end lost 2 bases, the J end lost 3 bases, and 18 bases lay between the germline ends. CDR1 is SGHTS, CDR2 YDEGEE, per germline. The CDR3 spans 17 residues. The CDR3 loop reads CASSLTPGFSYNQPQHF. As DNA, the CDR3 is TGTGCCAGCAGCTTAACGCCAGGGTTCTCTTACAATCAGCCCCAGCATTTT.

The chain recombines TRBV6-5 with TRBJ1-3, with 7 bases matching TRBD1. The J segment lost 0 bases and the V segment lost 6 bases, leaving 5 bases of the junction unmatched. CDR3 length: 15 amino acids. The germline V gene has CDR1 MNHEY and CDR2 SVGAGI. The CDR3 protein is CASSKGQSSGNTIYF. As DNA, the CDR3 is TGTGCCAGCAGCAAGGGACAGAGCTCTGGAAACACCATATATTTT.

This clone has just one count. Compared with germline, one end of the junction differs, possibly owing to a read error. V gene TRBV3-1 (or the pseudogene TRBV3-2) combines with J gene TRBJ2-7, with D uncertain. Germline V CDR1 and CDR2: LGHDT, YNNKEL (reference sequence). This CDR3 is 14 amino acids long. The DNA of the CDR3 is TGTGCCAGCAGTCAAGGGTATATAGCCTACGAGCAGTACTTC. This gives the protein CASSQGYIAYEQYF.

This clone was found once. V and J are TRBV2 and TRBJ1-5; D not resolved. V lost 8 bases, J lost 5 bases, and 16 bases lay in between. CDR1 is SNHLY, CDR2 FYNNEI, per germline. The CDR3 covers 14 residues. Here the CDR3 reads CASGPGPGDQPQHF. The CDR3 coding sequence is TGTGCCAGCGGACCTGGACCCGGGGATCAGCCCCAGCATTTT.

The chain carries TRBV7-2 and TRBJ2-2; 8 bases line up with TRBD2. After removal of 1 base from V and 6 bases from J, the junction contained 4 bases not matched to a gene. The CDR3 spans 15 residues. CDR1 is SGHTA and CDR2 is FQGNSA in the germline V gene. CDR3 in DNA: TGTGCCAGCAGCTTAGTCGGGGGGGTCGCCGGGGAGCTGTTTTTT. Its protein is CASSLVGGVAGELFF. The full variable domain, completed using reference TRBV7-2 and TRBJ2-2, is GAGVSQSPSNKVTEKGKDVELRCDPISGHTALYWYRQSLGQGLEFLIYFQGNSAPDKSGLPSDRFSAERTGGSVSTLTIQRTQQEDSAVYLCASSLVGGVAGELFFGEGSRLTVL.

The chain employs TRBV11-3 and TRBJ2-5; the match to TRBD2 covers 11 bases. The V gene's germline CDR1 is SGHNT and CDR2 YENEEA. The CDR3 runs to 17 residues. With 1 base clipped from V and 1 base from J, the junction kept 5 bases outside the gene matches. The DNA for the CDR3 is TGTGCCAGCAGCTTAGGTTTCCTAGCGGGGGGCCAAGAGACCCAGTACTTC. It translates to CASSLGFLAGGQETQYF.

This chain joins TRBV11-2 and TRBJ1-1, with D hard to call. The CDR3 has 10 amino acids. The ends were cut back, 2 bases at V and 10 bases at J, with 5 bases in the middle. Germline CDR1 is SGHAT and CDR2 is FQNNGV. CDR3 sequence: CASSLRRAFF. Written as DNA, the CDR3 is TGTGCCAGCAGCTTACGGAGAGCTTTCTTT.

This clone has just one count. V is TRBV19 and J is TRBJ1-3; no clear D gene. Germline V gene lookup returns CDR1 LNHDA and CDR2 SQIVND (reference sequence). Trimming cost V 9 bases and J 0 bases, with 18 bases left between them. This CDR3 region has 16 residues. CDR3 amino acids: CASRAGESGSGNTIYF. The CDR3 nucleotides are TGTGCCAGCCGGGCGGGTGAGAGCGGCTCTGGAAACACCATATATTTT.

This rearrangement joins TRBV29-1 to TRBJ2-1, with D unresolved. CDR3 length equals 13 residues. Germline CDR1 is SQVTM and CDR2 is ANQGSEA. The chain's CDR3 is CSALNSSYNEQFF. CDR3 DNA: TGCAGTGCCCTTAATAGCTCCTACAATGAGCAGTTCTTC.

The chain has TRBV5-1 and TRBJ1-6; D uncertain. CDR1 and CDR2 (germline): SGHRS, YFSETQ. The CDR3 loop spans 14 amino acids. The ends were cut back, 7 bases at V and 7 bases at J, with 15 bases in the middle. The CDR3 protein is CASARQPNNSPLHF. The CDR3, as DNA: TGCGCCAGCGCGAGGCAGCCTAACAATTCACCCCTCCACTTT.

CDR3 amino acids: CASSDGTGGRYGYTF. The CDR3 region has the DNA TGTGCCAGCAGTGACGGGACAGGGGGCCGCTATGGCTACACCTTC. V is TRBV6-4 and J is TRBJ1-2, with 12 bases identical to TRBD1. Unmatched junction bases numbered 2, after V lost 2 bases and J lost 4 bases. Germline V gene data show CDR1 as MRHNA and CDR2 as SNTAGT. There are 15 residues in the CDR3.

This chain joins TRBV9 and TRBJ2-5, with a tentative D call TRBD2 (6 bases). CDR1 and CDR2 (germline): SGDLS, YYNGEE. The CDR3 loop spans 13 amino acids. Trimming left V 4 bases short and J 1 base short, with 8 bases between. CDR3 residues: CASSRGLQETQYF. CDR3 nucleotide sequence: TGTGCCAGCAGCCGGGGACTCCAAGAGACCCAGTACTTC.

This rearrangement joins TRBV6-2 or TRBV6-3 to TRBJ2-1; 9 nucleotides align to TRBD1. Germline loops: CDR1 MNHEY, CDR2 SVGEGT. V was clipped by 5 bases and J by 12 bases; unmatched bases: 14. The CDR3 has 15 amino acids. The CDR3 here is CASSHRDRALSGQFF. CDR3 coding DNA: TGTGCCAGCAGTCACCGGGACAGGGCGCTTTCGGGGCAGTTCTTC.

V is TRBV9 and J is TRBJ1-1; 8 bases line up with TRBD1. V lost 4 bases, J lost 4 bases, and 9 bases stayed unmatched. This CDR3 spans 15 amino acids. CDR1 and CDR2 (germline): SGDLS, YYNGEE. The CDR3, as DNA: TGTGCCAGCAGCCCGGGTCAGGGGGCGACCACTGAAGCTTTCTTT. It is translated as CASSPGQGATTEAFF.

The V and J genes are TRBV3-1 (or the pseudogene TRBV3-2) and TRBJ2-2, with D uncertain. The CDR3 is made up of 16 amino acids. Per the germline V gene, CDR1 is LGHDT and CDR2 is YNNKEL (reference sequence). The V end was cut by 1 base, the J end by 1 base, with 10 bases between. CDR3 in DNA: TGTGCCAGCAGCCAAGTTAGCCACGGGAACACCGGGGAGCTGTTTTTT. Protein sequence: CASSQVSHGNTGELFF.

The V and J genes are TRBV24-1 and TRBJ2-5; 10 bases are a match to TRBD1. V gave up 7 bases and J gave up 3 bases; unmatched junction bases: 10. The CDR3 totals 16 residues. Germline assignment: CDR1 KGHDR and CDR2 SFDVKD. The CDR3 DNA follows: TGTGCCACCAGCCCGGGTCGGACAGGGGGTGAAGAGACCCAGTACTTC. It is translated as CATSPGRTGGEETQYF.

This rearrangement joins TRBV27 to TRBJ2-2; 9 bases are a match to TRBD2. CDR1 and CDR2 from the germline V gene are MNHEY and SMNVEV (reference sequence). Unmatched junction bases numbered 5, after V lost 8 bases and J lost 7 bases. The length of the CDR3 is 13 residues. CDR3 protein: CASASGRYGELFF. The CDR3 nucleotides are TGTGCCAGCGCGAGCGGGAGGTACGGGGAGCTGTTTTTT.

V gene TRBV19 combines with J gene TRBJ1-1, with a weak D call TRBD1 (5 bases). Germline V CDR1 and CDR2: LNHDA, SQIVND (reference sequence). Trimming shortened V by 4 bases and J by 1 base, and 16 bases separated the two germline ends. The length of the CDR3 is 16 residues. CDR3 residues: CASSTPRGVRNTEAFF. CDR3 sequence (DNA): TGTGCCAGTAGTACCCCACGGGGGGTGAGGAACACTGAAGCTTTCTTT.

The genes are TRBV4-1 and TRBJ2-7; D gene uncertain. The CDR3 has 16 amino acids. The germline gives CDR1 MGHRA, CDR2 YSYEKL. V shed 0 bases and J shed 3 bases, with 15 bases lying between them. In nucleotides, the CDR3 is TGCGCCAGCAGCCAAGATTTCCCACCAGGCCGCTACGAGCAGTACTTC. It yields the protein CASSQDFPPGRYEQYF.

This rearrangement joins TRBV7-8 to TRBJ1-2, with D uncertain. Trimming shortened V by 5 bases and J by 4 bases, and 8 bases separated the two germline ends. Germline V lookup: CDR1 SGHVS, CDR2 FQNEAQ. This CDR3 is 12 amino acids long. CDR3: CASSPEFYGYTF. DNA of the CDR3: TGTGCCAGCAGCCCGGAGTTCTATGGCTACACCTTC.

This clone was detected once. This chain uses TRBV9 with TRBJ2-7, with 7 bases that match TRBD1. CDR1 and CDR2 from the germline V gene are SGDLS and YYNGEE. The CDR3 sequence is 14 residues long. J gave up 6 bases and V 3 bases, and 9 bases lay outside the gene matches. The CDR3 bases are TGTGCCAGCAGCGGGACAGGACGAGGAGGCGAGCAGTACTTC. Residues: CASSGTGRGGEQYF.

The chain couples TRBV30 to TRBJ1-4, with 9 bases lining up with TRBD1. Trimming at V came to 6 bases and at J to 7 bases, leaving 6 bases not matched to a gene. CDR3 length: 13 amino acids. Germline V gene lookup returns CDR1 GTSNPN and CDR2 SVGIG (reference sequence). The CDR3 sequence is CACPGQGSEKLFF. DNA of the CDR3: TGTGCCTGTCCGGGACAGGGCAGTGAAAAACTGTTTTTT.

The gene calls are TRBV4-2 and TRBJ2-7, with TRBD2 matching 13 bases. The V and J ends lost 1 base and 2 bases, in that order; junction bases with no gene match: 5. The CDR3 extends over 17 amino acids. Per germline, CDR1 LGHNA and CDR2 YNFKEQ. CDR3 residues: CASSQGTSGRSAYEQYF. The DNA of the CDR3 is TGTGCCAGCAGCCAAGGGACTAGCGGGAGATCCGCCTACGAGCAGTACTTC.

V usage is TRBV5-1 and J usage is TRBJ1-5; D perhaps matches TRBD1 (6 bases). There are 14 residues in the CDR3. Trimming took 0 bases from V and 6 from J, leaving 10 bases between them. Germline-derived CDR1 and CDR2 are SGHRS and YFSETQ. The CDR3 protein is CASSLGTGIQPQHF. The CDR3 region has the DNA TGCGCCAGCAGCTTGGGTACAGGGATTCAGCCCCAGCATTTT.